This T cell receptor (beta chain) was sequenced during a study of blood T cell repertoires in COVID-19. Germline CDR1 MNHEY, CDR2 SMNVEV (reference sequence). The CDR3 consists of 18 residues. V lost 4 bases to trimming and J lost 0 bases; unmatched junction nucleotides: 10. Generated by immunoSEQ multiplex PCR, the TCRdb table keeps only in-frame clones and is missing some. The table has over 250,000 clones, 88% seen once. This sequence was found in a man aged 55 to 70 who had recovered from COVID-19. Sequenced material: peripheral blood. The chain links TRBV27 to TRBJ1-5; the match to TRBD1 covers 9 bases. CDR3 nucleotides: TGTGCCAGCAGTTCAAACAGGGGGCGATCCTATAGCAATCAGCCCCAGCATTTT. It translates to CASSSNRGRSYSNQPQHF.